A single sample is the source of the 28 T cell receptor beta chains below, sequenced in a study of cytomegalovirus exposure and HLA in healthy donors. Both 60 Vbeta primers and 13 Jbeta primers went into the PCR. Profiled with immunoSEQ multiplex PCR; TCRdb holds only in-frame clones, not every one. The sample shows about 170,000 clones, around 84% of them seen only once. The sequenced sample consisted of PBMCs. The receptor source for this set is a man aged 25-40 years in good health and CMV-seropositive.

The V gene is TRBV10-1, the J gene TRBJ2-7; 7 nucleotides line up with TRBD1. In germline, CDR1 is WNHNN, CDR2 SYGVQD (reference sequence). The CDR3 length is 14 residues. The V and J ends lost 9 bases and 4 bases, in that order; junction bases with no gene match: 12. CDR3 sequence (DNA): TGCGCCAGTGAGGTAGGGGACAGACGTTACGAGCAGTACTTC. This encodes CASEVGDRRYEQYF.

The chain joins TRBV4-1 to TRBJ1-3, with D hard to call. V lost 5 bases to trimming and J lost 1 base, with 9 bases between them. CDR3 length equals 14 residues. Looked up from germline, CDR1 is MGHRA and CDR2 is YSYEKL. In nucleotides, the CDR3 is TGCGCCAGCAGCTCTCGACAATCTGGAAACACCATATATTTT. Amino acids: CASSSRQSGNTIYF.

The chain couples TRBV9 to TRBJ2-3, with 9 positions matching TRBD2. Germline assignment: CDR1 SGDLS and CDR2 YYNGEE. The CDR3 sequence is 14 residues long. After removal of 7 bases from V and 6 bases from J, the junction contained 9 bases not matched to a gene. The CDR3: CASAAGGPWDTQYF. The DNA for the CDR3 is TGTGCCAGCGCGGCGGGAGGGCCTTGGGATACGCAGTATTTT.

The chain employs TRBV30 and TRBJ2-7, with 11 bases fitting TRBD1. This CDR3 region has 16 residues. The V gene end was trimmed by 3 bases and the J gene end by 6 bases; junction bases not matched to a gene: 13. From germline, CDR1 is GTSNPN and CDR2 SVGIG (reference sequence). The CDR3 DNA follows: TGTGCCTGGAGCTACCTCCTAGGACAGGGGGCGGTCGAGCAGTACTTC. Encoded protein: CAWSYLLGQGAVEQYF.

The chain recombines TRBV19 with TRBJ1-5, with D hard to call. The V and J ends lost 3 bases and 3 bases respectively, with 6 bases between them. Germline V gene lookup returns CDR1 LNHDA and CDR2 SQIVND (reference sequence). The CDR3 is 13 amino acids. The CDR3 sequence: CASSMRNNQPQHF. The CDR3 coding sequence is TGTGCCAGTAGTATGCGGAACAATCAGCCCCAGCATTTT.

The chain links TRBV7-2 to TRBJ1-1, with D hard to call. The V gene lost 2 bases and the J gene lost 0 bases, with 7 bases spanning the gap. The germline CDR1 and CDR2 sequences are SGHTA and FQGNSA. The CDR3 has 14 residues. The CDR3 sequence: CASSLLAVNTEAFF. The CDR3 DNA sequence: TGTGCCAGCAGCTTATTAGCAGTGAACACTGAAGCTTTCTTT.

The chain joins TRBV27 to TRBJ2-7; weak D call: TRBD1 (6 bases). The CDR3 extends over 17 amino acids. Trimming stripped 2 bases from V and 2 bases from J, with 19 bases between. Germline V lookup: CDR1 MNHEY, CDR2 SMNVEV (reference sequence). For the CDR3, the DNA is TGTGCCAGCAGTTTACCGAGACAGGCCGAGGGACCCTACGAGCAGTACGTC. Translation gives CASSLPRQAEGPYEQYV.

The chain is built from TRBV11-3 and TRBJ2-1; 8 nucleotides align to TRBD1. V was pared by 6 bases and J by 5 bases, with 12 bases of the junction left unmatched. CDR3 length: 16 residues. CDR1 and CDR2 from the germline V gene are SGHNT and YENEEA. This CDR3 reads CASSSGGIGLDNEQFF. Written as DNA, the CDR3 is TGTGCCAGCAGTTCAGGGGGCATCGGATTGGACAATGAGCAGTTCTTC.

The chain recombines TRBV27 with TRBJ2-3, with a weak D call TRBD2 (6 bases). Germline V gives CDR1 MNHEY, CDR2 SMNVEV (reference sequence). The CDR3 consists of 15 residues. The V gene lost 3 bases and the J gene lost 1 base, with 11 bases spanning the gap. DNA for the CDR3: TGTGCCAGCAGTTTTCTCGGAGGGCGCACAGATACGCAGTATTTT. Its protein is CASSFLGGRTDTQYF.

The chain recombines TRBV6-6 with TRBJ1-5, with D possibly matching TRBD1 (5 bases). The germline gives CDR1 MNHNY, CDR2 SVGAGI (reference sequence). The CDR3 loop spans 16 amino acids. V lost 2 bases, J lost 3 bases, and 14 bases lay in between. The CDR3, as DNA: TGTGCCAGCAGTTACCGTAGGGGAAGGAACAATCAGCCCCAGCATTTT. This gives the protein CASSYRRGRNNQPQHF.

The chain carries TRBV27 and TRBJ2-1; possible D gene TRBD2, 8 bases. Germline V gives CDR1 MNHEY, CDR2 SMNVEV (reference sequence). Trimming took off 5 bases at V and 8 bases at J, with 28 bases between the two ends. The length of the CDR3 is 18 residues. The CDR3, as DNA: TGTGCCAGCAGTGCGACCGGGACTAGAATCAGGGGGTTCCATGAGCAGTTCTTC. Translated, it gives CASSATGTRIRGFHEQFF.

The genes are TRBV5-6 and TRBJ2-7; D is ambiguous. Germline V gene lookup returns CDR1 SGHDT and CDR2 YYEEEE. CDR3 length: 15 residues. Trimming removed 3 bases from V and 0 bases from J, with 13 bases in between. The CDR3 loop is CASSSLGPVSYEQYF. DNA for the CDR3: TGTGCCAGCAGCTCTCTTGGGCCGGTCTCCTACGAGCAGTACTTC. Full variable domain (rest looked up from reference TRBV5-6 and TRBJ2-7): DAGVTQSPTHLIKTRGQQVTLRCSPKSGHDTVSWYQQALGQGPQFIFQYYEEEERQRGNFPDRFSGHQFPNYSSELNVNALLLGDSALYLCASSSLGPVSYEQYFGPGTRLTVT.

V gene TRBV29-1 combines with J gene TRBJ2-5, with 7 nucleotides matching TRBD2. V was clipped by 6 bases and J by 1 base; unmatched bases: 8. This CDR3 is 14 amino acids long. Germline V gene data show CDR1 as SQVTM and CDR2 as ANQGSEA. The CDR3 sequence is CSVLTSLTQETQYF. The CDR3 DNA sequence: TGCAGCGTGTTGACTAGCCTAACCCAAGAGACCCAGTACTTC.

V gene TRBV4-2 combines with J gene TRBJ2-5; D is perhaps TRBD1 (7 bases). V was cut by 0 bases and J by 5 bases, with 10 bases left in between. CDR3 size: 14 residues. CDR1 and CDR2 from the germline V gene are LGHNA and YNFKEQ. For the CDR3, the DNA is TGTGCCAGCAGCCAAGATCCAGGGGGGGAGACCCAGTACTTC. This sequence encodes CASSQDPGGETQYF.

This clone was detected once. The genes are TRBV5-5 and TRBJ2-7, with 9 bases aligning to TRBD1. Germline lookup yields CDR1 SGHKS and CDR2 YYEKEE (reference sequence). The CDR3 totals 14 residues. V lost 0 bases, J lost 6 bases, and 4 bases stayed unmatched. The CDR3 loop reads CASSLDRGLTEQYF. The CDR3 DNA reads TGTGCCAGCAGCTTGGACAGGGGGCTTACCGAGCAGTACTTC.

The chain joins TRBV4-3 to TRBJ2-1; TRBD2 matches 7 bases. The germline CDR1 and CDR2 sequences are LGHNA and YSLEER. V lost 3 bases to trimming and J lost 2 bases; unmatched junction nucleotides: 1. There are 14 residues in the CDR3. The CDR3, as DNA: TGCGCCAGCAGCCAGGGGACTACCTACAATGAGCAGTTCTTC. Residues: CASSQGTTYNEQFF.

V and J are TRBV11-3 and TRBJ1-1, with a possible D match to TRBD1 (5 bases). Between the trimmed V and J ends, which lost 2 bases and 5 bases, there was a span of 12 bases. CDR1 and CDR2 (germline): SGHNT, YENEEA. The CDR3 extends over 14 amino acids. Written as DNA, the CDR3 is TGTGCCAGCAGCTTAATCTCGGGGGGGACTGAAGCTTTCTTT. Translation gives CASSLISGGTEAFF.

J is TRBJ2-1 and V is TRBV18; D call uncertain. The V gene's germline CDR1 is KGHSH and CDR2 LQKENI. V gave up 2 bases and J gave up 0 bases, with 8 bases separating them. The CDR3 extends over 15 amino acids. In DNA, the CDR3 is TGTGCCAGCTCACCAGAAATTAGCTCCTACAATGAGCAGTTCTTC. Translated: CASSPEISSYNEQFF.

This clone has a handful of counts. The chain uses TRBV6-5 and TRBJ1-1; unclear D gene. This CDR3 spans 13 amino acids. Germline V gene data show CDR1 as MNHEY and CDR2 as SVGAGI. Trimming took off 0 bases at V and 5 bases at J, with 7 bases between the two ends. The CDR3 here is CASSYSSYTEAFF. The DNA for the CDR3 is TGTGCCAGCAGTTACTCGAGTTATACTGAAGCTTTCTTT.

The gene calls are TRBV7-6 and TRBJ2-3, with a possible D match to TRBD2 (6 bases). The V end was cut by 4 bases, the J end by 6 bases, with 14 bases between. The CDR3 has 14 amino acids. In germline, CDR1 is SGHVS, CDR2 FNYEAQ. The chain's CDR3 is CASSYGSVRDTQYF. DNA of the CDR3: TGTGCCAGCAGCTACGGGAGTGTGCGTGATACGCAGTATTTT.

This clone has more than one count but fewer than ten. J is TRBJ2-2 and V is TRBV4-3; tentative D call: TRBD1 (5 bases). This CDR3 is 16 amino acids long. V gave up 1 base and J gave up 1 base, with 10 bases separating them. CDR1 is LGHNA and CDR2 is YSLEER in the germline V gene. DNA for the CDR3: TGCGCCAGCAGCCAAGGGCGACAGATGAACACCGGGGAGCTGTTTTTT. Protein: CASSQGRQMNTGELFF.

As regards this clone: The junction departs from germline at one end; a sequencing error may be responsible. V usage is TRBV5-4 and J usage is TRBJ2-5, with TRBD1 matching over 11 bases. Per germline, CDR1 SGHNT and CDR2 YYREEE (reference sequence). The CDR3 consists of 19 residues. CDR3 in amino acids: CAGSSGSPTDRGRYGTQYF. Here the CDR3 DNA reads TGTGCCGGCAGCTCTGGGTCCCCAACGGACAGGGGGCGTTATGGGACCCAGTACTTC.

The chain uses TRBV9 and TRBJ2-3; TRBD2 is a possible D gene (5 bases). The germline V gene encodes CDR1 SGDLS and CDR2 YYNGEE. There are 15 residues in the CDR3. Trimming removed 0 bases from V and 2 bases from J, with 10 bases in between. CDR3 nucleotides: TGTGCCAGCAGCGTAGCTCAGCGGTCCACAGATACGCAGTATTTT. Amino acids: CASSVAQRSTDTQYF.

This chain joins TRBV29-1 and TRBJ1-1, with D perhaps matching TRBD1 (6 bases). V lost 4 bases, J lost 1 base, and 10 bases lay in between. Germline CDR1 and CDR2: SQVTM and ANQGSEA. This CDR3 contains 13 residues. The CDR3 DNA is TGCAGCGTTGCCGACAGGTGGAACACTGAAGCTTTCTTT. It codes for CSVADRWNTEAFF.

V gene TRBV7-3 combines with J gene TRBJ1-5; 10 nucleotides line up with TRBD1. The V gene's germline CDR1 is SGHTA and CDR2 FQGTGA. The trim removed 5 bases at V and 2 bases at J, leaving 6 bases unmatched. This CDR3 comprises 16 residues. CDR3 loop: CASSPLGTGGNQPQHF. CDR3 sequence (DNA): TGTGCCAGCAGCCCCCTGGGGACAGGGGGCAATCAGCCCCAGCATTTT.

V gene TRBV7-9 combines with J gene TRBJ2-7; 8 bases fit TRBD1. Germline CDR1 SEHNR, CDR2 FQNEAQ (reference sequence). Germline trimming cut 1 base from V and 0 bases from J; bases unmatched to any gene: 2. The length of the CDR3 is 15 residues. The CDR3 coding sequence is TGTGCCAGCAGCTTAGGGGACAGGAGCTCCTACGAGCAGTACGTC. Translation gives CASSLGDRSSYEQYV.

This chain connects TRBV7-9 to TRBJ1-4; D perhaps matches TRBD1 (6 bases). Germline V gives CDR1 SEHNR, CDR2 FQNEAQ (reference sequence). The CDR3 length is 13 residues. V lost 9 bases to trimming and J lost 4 bases, with 12 bases between them. The CDR3 DNA follows: TGTGCCAGTACACAGGGATTTAATGAAAAACTGTTTTTT. Translated: CASTQGFNEKLFF.

V and J are TRBV19 and TRBJ1-1; D is ambiguous. The CDR3 contains 17 residues. Germline loops: CDR1 LNHDA, CDR2 SQIVND (reference sequence). V shed 5 bases and J shed 0 bases, with 19 bases lying between them. The CDR3 DNA reads as TGTGCCAGTAGTGAGCCGATTCACAGATTCCTGAACACTGAAGCTTTCTTT. Residues: CASSEPIHRFLNTEAFF.